This T cell receptor (beta chain) is drawn from a study of HIV-infected patients and healthy controls. Points from the study as a whole: HIV-infected patients and controls differed significantly in mean usage of eight alpha and eight beta V genes. The diversity differences were not explained by slight age and sex differences between study cohorts.

Roughly three months, about 14 weeks, into antiretroviral therapy, follow-up blood was collected. The repertoire came from unfractionated whole blood and reflected all unsorted peripheral T cells. The CDR3 covers 13 residues. With 3 bases removed from V and 3 bases from J, the gap between germline ends came to 10 bases. Germline CDR1 SQVTM, CDR2 ANQGSEA. To note about this clonotype: Its specificity is unknown.

cDNA was made from approximately 500 ng RNA using alpha and beta constant primers. Separate chain-specific third strand synthesis with multiplexing indices produced the alpha and beta libraries. Each cDNA molecule was barcoded, and a single primer pair amplified each chain. TCRdb re-called the 5' RACE reads with MiXCR, one entry per CDR3 protein. The table lists 3,000 to 4,000 distinct CDR3 sequences, 8% to 10% of them singletons. The material sequenced was blood, taken during antiretroviral therapy. This sequence originates from an adult with HIV infection. V and J are TRBV29-1 and TRBJ2-3; no clear D gene. The CDR3 nucleotides read TGCAGCGTTGAGATGGTAGCTACAGATACGCAGTATTTT. Its translation: CSVEMVATDTQYF.